Below are 18 T cell receptor beta chains sequenced from a single sample in a study of control samples from healthy donors and cancer patients. Assay: immunoSEQ multiplex PCR; the TCRdb copy retains only in-frame clones and omits some. Altogether roughly 100,000 clones are present, around 89% being singletons, with the ten largest covering over 15%. Material for sequencing was PBMCs. These receptors came from a man in his sixties with lung cancer.

The chain joins TRBV30 to TRBJ1-1; no reliable D call. The V and J ends lost 0 bases and 1 base respectively, with 9 bases between them. Germline-derived CDR1 and CDR2 are GTSNPN and SVGIG (reference sequence). The CDR3 is made up of 14 amino acids. CDR3 sequence (DNA): TGTGCCTGGAGTGTTGGAGGGAAGAACACTGAAGCTTTCTTT. It specifies CAWSVGGKNTEAFF.

This clone was found once. The chain uses TRBV5-4 and TRBJ1-1, with 9 positions matching TRBD1. CDR3 length: 15 residues. Germline V gene sequence: CDR1 SGHNT, CDR2 YYREEE (reference sequence). Unmatched junction bases numbered 14, after V lost 7 bases and J lost 7 bases. Here the CDR3 reads CASGSGGTGTGEAFF. CDR3 in DNA: TGTGCCAGCGGTTCCGGTGGGACAGGGACGGGTGAAGCTTTCTTT.

This sequence joins TRBV29-1 and TRBJ2-1, with a tentative D call TRBD1 (5 bases). Germline V gene sequence: CDR1 SQVTM, CDR2 ANQGSEA. With 4 bases removed from V and 0 bases from J, the gap between germline ends came to 13 bases. The CDR3 contains 15 residues. The CDR3 region is CSVVGKGFSYNEQFF. For the CDR3, the DNA is TGCAGCGTTGTGGGCAAGGGGTTCTCCTACAATGAGCAGTTCTTC.

The genes are TRBV7-2 and TRBJ2-3; D remains ambiguous. Trimming pared 5 bases from V and 0 bases from J, leaving 18 bases between. This CDR3 is 17 amino acids long. Germline V gene sequence: CDR1 SGHTA, CDR2 FQGNSA. CDR3 amino acids: CASSLRLTFASTDTQYF. The CDR3 region has the DNA TGTGCCAGCAGCCTCCGCCTCACCTTTGCCAGCACAGATACGCAGTATTTT.

V usage is TRBV5-1 and J usage is TRBJ2-3; possibly TRBD1 for D (6 bases). Germline V gives CDR1 SGHRS, CDR2 YFSETQ. V was cut by 4 bases and J by 6 bases, with 18 bases left in between. This CDR3 has 15 residues. The CDR3 DNA reads TGCGCCAGCAGCGCTGGGGGCGCGAGTTCCGATACGCAGTATTTT. This codes for CASSAGGASSDTQYF.

The chain recombines TRBV7-2 with TRBJ1-1; perhaps TRBD1 as D (6 bases). Trimming removed 5 bases from V and 4 bases from J, with 14 bases in between. Germline V gene data show CDR1 as SGHTA and CDR2 as FQGNSA. There are 14 residues in the CDR3. CDR3 sequence reads: CASSLQGRSTEAFF. For the CDR3, the DNA is TGTGCCAGCAGCCTACAGGGCCGAAGCACTGAAGCTTTCTTT.

The chain carries TRBV13 and TRBJ2-2; tentatively, D is TRBD1 (6 bases). V was pared by 10 bases and J by 5 bases, with 14 bases between. Germline-derived CDR1 and CDR2 are PRHDT and FYEKMQ (reference sequence). This CDR3 region has 13 residues. CDR3 residues: CAILDSRTGELFF. The CDR3 DNA sequence: TGTGCCATTTTGGACAGTAGAACCGGGGAGCTGTTTTTT. Full variable domain (remainder filled in from reference TRBV13 and TRBJ2-2): AAGVIQSPRHLIKEKRETATLKCYPIPRHDTVYWYQQGPGQDPQFLISFYEKMQSDKGSIPDRFSAQQFSDYHSELNMSSLELGDSALYFCAILDSRTGELFFGEGSRLTVL.

The CDR3 region has the DNA TGTGCCACCAGTGACGTGAACACCGGGGAGCTGTTTTTT. Amino acids: CATSDVNTGELFF. The V and J genes are TRBV24-1 and TRBJ2-2; D call uncertain. Germline assignment: CDR1 KGHDR and CDR2 SFDVKD. Trimming cost V 4 bases and J 1 base, with 3 bases left between them. The CDR3 runs 13 residues.

The chain links TRBV5-1 to TRBJ2-1; D remains ambiguous. The CDR3 covers 14 residues. Germline V gene lookup returns CDR1 SGHRS and CDR2 YFSETQ. V gave up 0 bases and J gave up 3 bases, with 7 bases separating them. For the CDR3, the DNA is TGCGCCAGCAGCTTGGTTCCAAACTACAATGAGCAGTTCTTC. Its protein is CASSLVPNYNEQFF.

The rearrangement uses TRBV30 and TRBJ2-3, with a tentative D call TRBD2 (7 bases). Germline V gene lookup returns CDR1 GTSNPN and CDR2 SVGIG (reference sequence). The CDR3 contains 14 residues. V lost 2 bases and J 4 bases, leaving 13 bases between the germline ends. CDR3 residues: CAWSFSGGADTQYF. CDR3 sequence (DNA): TGTGCCTGGAGTTTCTCGGGGGGCGCAGATACGCAGTATTTT.

The V gene is TRBV7-6, the J gene TRBJ2-1; TRBD2 aligns across 8 bases. The length of the CDR3 is 16 residues. Germline V lookup: CDR1 SGHVS, CDR2 FNYEAQ. V shed 5 bases and J 0 bases; nucleotides not matched to a gene: 6. The CDR3 DNA is TGTGCCAGCAGCCCAGTTAGCGGGGACTCCTACAATGAGCAGTTCTTC. This encodes CASSPVSGDSYNEQFF.

This clone was observed a handful of times. The rearrangement uses TRBV7-3 and TRBJ1-6; maybe TRBD1 (5 bases). Germline V gene lookup returns CDR1 SGHTA and CDR2 FQGTGA. Trimming shortened V by 2 bases and J by 10 bases, and 12 bases separated the two germline ends. The CDR3 extends over 14 amino acids. CDR3 protein: CASSLGTGGSPLHF. The CDR3 nucleotides read TGTGCCAGCAGCTTAGGGACCGGGGGGTCACCCCTCCACTTT.

The CDR3 region is CASSQRQGNTEAFF. The CDR3 nucleotides are TGCGCCAGCAGCCAGAGACAGGGTAACACTGAAGCTTTCTTT. The chain couples TRBV4-1 to TRBJ1-1; TRBD1 aligns across 7 bases. The CDR3 loop spans 14 amino acids. Per germline, CDR1 MGHRA and CDR2 YSYEKL. J lost 2 bases, V lost 3 bases, and 3 bases had no gene match.

The V call is TRBV9, the J call TRBJ2-3; 11 bases line up with TRBD2. Germline CDR1 and CDR2: SGDLS and YYNGEE. The ends lost 4 bases at V and 3 bases at J; junction bases unmatched: 4. The CDR3 has 15 residues. CDR3 nucleotide sequence: TGTGCCAGCAGCCGACTAGCGGGGCTTACAGATACGCAGTATTTT. Amino acid sequence: CASSRLAGLTDTQYF.

V usage is TRBV3-1 (or the pseudogene TRBV3-2) and J usage is TRBJ1-5; D remains ambiguous. The length of the CDR3 is 13 residues. Germline assignment: CDR1 LGHDT and CDR2 YNNKEL (reference sequence). Trimming took 1 base from V and 4 from J, leaving 5 bases between them. CDR3 coding DNA: TGTGCCAGCAGCCAAGCTCGTAATCAGCCCCAGCATTTT. As protein: CASSQARNQPQHF.

The V gene is TRBV12-3 or TRBV12-4, the J gene TRBJ2-1, with D unresolved. V was pared by 6 bases and J by 5 bases, with 11 bases between. CDR3 length: 13 residues. Here the CDR3 reads CASSLDPHNEQFF. CDR3 sequence (DNA): TGTGCCAGCAGCCTTGACCCCCACAATGAGCAGTTCTTC.

The chain couples TRBV6-6 to TRBJ2-2, with D perhaps being TRBD1 or TRBD2 (5 bases each). The CDR3 sequence is 15 residues long. Between the trimmed V and J ends, which lost 10 bases and 0 bases, there was a span of 15 bases. Germline V lookup: CDR1 MNHNY, CDR2 SVGAGI (reference sequence). Here the CDR3 DNA reads TGTGCCATCAATAACGGGGCTTCGAACACCGGGGAGCTGTTTTTT. This sequence encodes CAINNGASNTGELFF.

The chain couples TRBV5-8 to TRBJ1-6, with D unresolved. V lost 0 bases and J lost 0, with 13 bases in between. Per germline, CDR1 SGHTS and CDR2 YDEGEE. CDR3 length: 18 residues. CDR3 amino acids: CASSLDSRPLSYNSPLHF. CDR3 DNA sequence: TGTGCCAGCAGCTTGGACAGTAGACCGCTCTCCTATAATTCACCCCTCCACTTT.